This passage covers 28 T cell receptor beta chains from one sample sequenced in a study of T cell changes during pregnancy in multiple sclerosis. TCRdb's table, derived via immunoSEQ multiplex PCR, lists solely in-frame clones and lacks some. The sample carries fewer than 85,000 clones, 90% to 95% recorded once. The specimen was peripheral blood, collected in the second trimester of pregnancy. Source of these receptors: a female donor with multiple sclerosis, enrolled in a pregnancy study.

V gene TRBV9 combines with J gene TRBJ1-4; D is perhaps TRBD1 (5 bases). This CDR3 is built from 14 residues. Germline V gene sequence: CDR1 SGDLS, CDR2 YYNGEE. The V end was cut by 4 bases, the J end by 7 bases, with 14 bases between. The CDR3: CASSLDGDSEKLFF. In DNA, the CDR3 is TGTGCCAGCAGCTTAGACGGCGACAGTGAAAAACTGTTTTTT.

The V gene is TRBV5-1, the J gene TRBJ2-1, with TRBD2 matching 8 bases. Germline CDR1 reads SGHRS; CDR2 reads YFSETQ. Trimming cost V 4 bases and J 3 bases; bases outside gene matches: 6. This CDR3 contains 15 residues. Written as DNA, the CDR3 is TGCGCCAGCAGCCTCACTAGCGGATACTACAATGAGCAGTTCTTC. Translating it yields CASSLTSGYYNEQFF.

V is TRBV5-6 and J is TRBJ2-7; TRBD2 agrees at 7 bases. CDR3 length equals 12 residues. V shed 4 bases, J shed 6 bases, and the junction held 4 bases outside the gene matches. Germline CDR1 is SGHDT and CDR2 is YYEEEE. The CDR3 bases are TGTGCCAGCAGCCTAGGGACTACCGAGCAGTACTTC. Its translation is CASSLGTTEQYF.

V and J are TRBV6-4 and TRBJ2-3; 8 bases are a match to TRBD1. CDR3 length equals 17 residues. The ends lost 0 bases at V and 2 bases at J; junction bases unmatched: 7. The germline CDR1 and CDR2 sequences are MRHNA and SNTAGT. DNA of the CDR3: TGTGCCAGCAGTGACTCGAGAGTGACAGGGGACACAGATACGCAGTATTTT. Residues: CASSDSRVTGDTDTQYF.

This chain uses TRBV10-3 with TRBJ2-1; weak D call: TRBD1 (5 bases). The length of the CDR3 is 15 residues. The V gene's germline CDR1 is ENHRY and CDR2 SYGVKD. The V and J ends lost 6 bases and 4 bases respectively, with 16 bases between them. CDR3 coding DNA: TGTGCCATCAGAACGACAGAGGAGAAGTACAATGAGCAGTTCTTC. It is translated as CAIRTTEEKYNEQFF.

The chain employs TRBV6-5 and TRBJ2-2; 13 nucleotides match TRBD2. Germline CDR1 MNHEY, CDR2 SVGAGI. Germline trimming cut 4 bases from V and 6 bases from J; bases unmatched to any gene: 5. The CDR3 covers 16 residues. In DNA, the CDR3 is TGTGCCAGCAGTTCAAGAACTAGCGGGGGGGCCGGGGAGCTGTTTTTT. Its protein product is CASSSRTSGGAGELFF.

The chain recombines TRBV7-2 with TRBJ2-1, with 7 bases matching TRBD1. This CDR3 is built from 15 residues. Germline trimming cut 5 bases from V and 5 bases from J; bases unmatched to any gene: 9. CDR1 SGHTA and CDR2 FQGNSA come from the germline V gene. The CDR3 bases are TGTGCCAGCAGCCCCATTCGACAGGGCCACAATGAGCAGTTCTTC. Amino acids: CASSPIRQGHNEQFF.

J is TRBJ2-1 and V is TRBV27, with TRBD1 identical over 7 bases. After removal of 5 bases from V and 5 bases from J, the junction contained 0 bases not matched to a gene. CDR1 is MNHEY, CDR2 SMNVEV, per germline (reference sequence). This CDR3 has 12 amino acids. CDR3 amino acids: CASSDRDNEQFF. The CDR3 DNA follows: TGTGCCAGCAGTGACAGGGACAATGAGCAGTTCTTC.

The chain uses TRBV2 and TRBJ2-1; D remains unclear. CDR3 length: 13 residues. V was pared by 5 bases and J by 6 bases, with 11 bases between. Germline CDR1 is SNHLY and CDR2 is FYNNEI. For the CDR3, the DNA is TGTGCCAGCAGTATCTACCTCGGCAATGAGCAGTTCTTC. Encoded protein: CASSIYLGNEQFF. Full variable domain (missing parts from reference TRBV2 and TRBJ2-1): EPEVTQTPSHQVTQMGQEVILRCVPISNHLYFYWYRQILGQKVEFLVSFYNNEISEKSEIFDDQFSVERPDGSNFTLKIRSTKLEDSAMYFCASSIYLGNEQFFGPGTRLTVL.

V usage is TRBV15 and J usage is TRBJ1-2; 12 nucleotides align to TRBD1. CDR3 length: 14 residues. Per the germline V gene, CDR1 is LNHNV and CDR2 is YYDKDF (reference sequence). J lost 8 bases, V lost 5 bases, and 6 bases had no gene match. The CDR3 nucleotides read TGTGCCACCAGCGGGGACAGGGGGCGAGGCGGCTACACCTTC. Residues: CATSGDRGRGGYTF.

In its sample, this clone was seen once. The chain links TRBV27 to TRBJ2-3; D is possibly TRBD2 (5 bases). The CDR3 totals 13 residues. V gave up 3 bases and J gave up 3 bases, with 7 bases separating them. The germline V gene has CDR1 MNHEY and CDR2 SMNVEV (reference sequence). The CDR3 here is CASSFGETDTQYF. The CDR3 bases are TGTGCCAGCAGTTTTGGGGAGACAGATACGCAGTATTTT.

The chain links TRBV10-3 to TRBJ2-7, with TRBD2 matching over 10 bases. With V trimmed by 3 bases and J by 7 bases, 12 bases remained unmatched. The CDR3 has 16 amino acids. The germline V gene encodes CDR1 ENHRY and CDR2 SYGVKD. Written as DNA, the CDR3 is TGTGCCATCAGTGACCCCCCTGGGGCTAGCGGGGGTGAGCAGTACTTC. This encodes CAISDPPGASGGEQYF.

This chain joins TRBV7-9 and TRBJ1-1; D might be TRBD1 (6 bases). The V gene lost 4 bases and the J gene lost 0 bases, with 18 bases spanning the gap. The CDR3 has 17 residues. Germline V lookup: CDR1 SEHNR, CDR2 FQNEAQ (reference sequence). CDR3 sequence reads: CASSSPQTGEMNTEAFF. The DNA of the CDR3 is TGTGCCAGCAGCTCTCCTCAGACAGGAGAGATGAACACTGAAGCTTTCTTT.

This chain connects TRBV9 to TRBJ2-4, with no clear D. Per germline, CDR1 SGDLS and CDR2 YYNGEE. V shed 4 bases and J shed 5 bases, with 16 bases lying between them. There are 15 residues in the CDR3. The CDR3 DNA reads as TGTGCCAGCAGCTCTTCTCTAGGTCGACAAAACATTCAGTACTTC. Translation gives CASSSSLGRQNIQYF.

V is TRBV6-5 and J is TRBJ2-3; weak D call: TRBD2 (6 bases). Germline V CDR1 and CDR2: MNHEY, SVGAGI. This CDR3 spans 15 amino acids. Trimming shortened V by 9 bases and J by 1 base, and 17 bases separated the two germline ends. The CDR3 DNA sequence: TGTGCCAGTGGAGGACTATCATCTGGCACAGATACGCAGTATTTT. Translated: CASGGLSSGTDTQYF.

The chain is built from TRBV11-1 and TRBJ2-7, with 7 nucleotides matching TRBD1. Germline CDR1 is SGHAT and CDR2 is FQDESV (reference sequence). The CDR3 runs 13 residues. After removal of 5 bases from V and 6 bases from J, the junction contained 7 bases not matched to a gene. CDR3 bases: TGTGCCAGCAGCCAATCACAGGGGACCGAGCAGTACTTC. Amino acids: CASSQSQGTEQYF.

The V and J genes are TRBV2 and TRBJ1-2; D gene uncertain. CDR3 length equals 12 residues. Germline V gives CDR1 SNHLY, CDR2 FYNNEI. Trimming shortened V by 8 bases and J by 6 bases, and 13 bases separated the two germline ends. In DNA form, the CDR3 reads TGTGCCAGCGGCGGGTGGTTGGATGGCTACACCTTC. It is translated as CASGGWLDGYTF.

The rearrangement links TRBV18 to TRBJ2-7; D might be TRBD2 (6 bases). Trimming removed 3 bases from V and 7 bases from J, with 16 bases in between. This CDR3 is built from 14 residues. In germline, CDR1 is KGHSH, CDR2 LQKENI. The CDR3 nucleotides are TGTGCCAGCTCACCGGGACTTCCCCCGATGGAGCAGTACTTC. It codes for CASSPGLPPMEQYF.

This chain joins TRBV2 and TRBJ1-5; perhaps TRBD1 as D (6 bases). The germline gives CDR1 SNHLY, CDR2 FYNNEI. This CDR3 has 14 residues. Deletions cut 6 bases from V and 3 bases from J, with 12 bases between. CDR3 region: CASRVTGPNQPQHF. The CDR3 region has the DNA TGTGCCAGCAGGGTGACAGGACCCAATCAGCCCCAGCATTTT.

The chain recombines TRBV5-5 with TRBJ1-5; TRBD1 agrees at 8 bases. The CDR3 length is 16 residues. CDR1 and CDR2 (germline): SGHKS, YYEKEE (reference sequence). The J segment lost 1 base and the V segment lost 4 bases, leaving 7 bases of the junction unmatched. This CDR3 is CASSTQGARSNQPQHF. The CDR3 nucleotides read TGTGCCAGCAGCACTCAGGGGGCGCGGAGCAATCAGCCCCAGCATTTT.

CDR3 protein: CSARRDRGGYEQYF. The CDR3 DNA is TGCAGCGCTCGGCGGGACAGGGGAGGGTACGAGCAGTACTTC. The V and J genes are TRBV29-1 and TRBJ2-7; 10 bases align to TRBD1. The junction had 10 bases not matched to a gene; V was cut back by 7 bases and J by 4 bases. The CDR3 covers 14 residues. Germline CDR1 and CDR2: SQVTM and ANQGSEA.

The V and J genes are TRBV19 and TRBJ2-1; the match to TRBD1 covers 10 bases. The CDR3 runs 14 residues. The trim removed 6 bases at V and 7 bases at J, leaving 6 bases unmatched. Germline V gene data show CDR1 as LNHDA and CDR2 as SQIVND (reference sequence). CDR3 amino acids: CASSSGQGINEQFF. The CDR3 nucleotides read TGTGCCAGTAGCTCGGGACAGGGGATAAATGAGCAGTTCTTC.

The V call is TRBV18, the J call TRBJ2-2; 8 bases line up with TRBD1. This CDR3 has 15 amino acids. V lost 3 bases, J lost 5 bases, and 5 bases stayed unmatched. Germline CDR1 and CDR2: KGHSH and LQKENI. CDR3 protein: CASSPGTGVTGELFF. CDR3 in DNA: TGTGCCAGCTCACCCGGGACAGGAGTTACCGGGGAGCTGTTTTTT.

The chain is built from TRBV19 and TRBJ1-3, with D tentatively TRBD1 (6 bases). Per germline, CDR1 LNHDA and CDR2 SQIVND (reference sequence). With 4 bases removed from V and 0 bases from J, the gap between germline ends came to 16 bases. CDR3 length: 17 amino acids. CDR3 sequence: CASSTYGTLSSGNTIYF. CDR3 bases: TGTGCCAGTAGTACCTACGGGACATTAAGCTCTGGAAACACCATATATTTT.

This chain uses TRBV19 with TRBJ1-2; no reliable D call. This CDR3 is built from 12 residues. V lost 3 bases, J lost 4 bases, and 6 bases lay in between. Germline-derived CDR1 and CDR2 are LNHDA and SQIVND (reference sequence). DNA of the CDR3: TGTGCCAGTAGTATCTGGGCCTATGGCTACACCTTC. Translating it yields CASSIWAYGYTF.

The J gene is TRBJ2-3, the V gene TRBV25-1; maybe TRBD1 (5 bases). V shed 0 bases and J shed 4 bases, with 20 bases lying between them. CDR3 length: 18 amino acids. Per germline, CDR1 MGHDK and CDR2 SYGVNS. For the CDR3, the DNA is TGTGCCAGCAGTGAATATGGGAATAGACAGCTCTATCCAGATACGCAGTATTTT. Encoded protein: CASSEYGNRQLYPDTQYF.

The chain combines TRBV7-2 with TRBJ2-7; 8 nucleotides align to TRBD2. V lost 1 base, J lost 0 bases, and 2 bases stayed unmatched. Looked up from germline, CDR1 is SGHTA and CDR2 is FQGNSA. CDR3 size: 15 residues. The CDR3 DNA sequence: TGTGCCAGCAGCTTAGTAAGCGGGAGCTCCTACGAGCAGTACTTC. As protein: CASSLVSGSSYEQYF.

V usage is TRBV9 and J usage is TRBJ2-7; 7 bases line up with TRBD1. Per the germline V gene, CDR1 is SGDLS and CDR2 is YYNGEE. This CDR3 has 15 amino acids. The trim removed 7 bases at V and 3 bases at J, leaving 13 bases unmatched. CDR3 DNA: TGTGCCAGCTATCTCGACAGGGTGAGCTTCTACGAGCAGTACTTC. Residues: CASYLDRVSFYEQYF.